The 24 T cell receptor beta chains in this list originate from one sample, sequenced in a study of T cell responses to AZD1222 COVID-19 vaccine. The assay was immunoSEQ multiplex PCR, and TCRdb's table has in-frame clones only and misses some. The repertoire holds tens of thousands of clones, with around 84% as singletons. Material: peripheral blood, obtained 28 days after the second AZD1222 dose. The receptors were sampled from an adult who received the AZD1222 COVID-19 vaccine.

This clone occurred once. The chain joins TRBV3-1 (or the pseudogene TRBV3-2) to TRBJ2-2, with a weak D call TRBD2 (6 bases). Trimming pared 0 bases from V and 6 bases from J, leaving 8 bases between. CDR1 LGHDT and CDR2 YNNKEL come from the germline V gene (reference sequence). This CDR3 spans 14 amino acids. The CDR3: CASSQDGGAGELFF. The CDR3 DNA is TGTGCCAGCAGCCAAGACGGAGGGGCCGGGGAGCTGTTTTTT.

The V and J genes are TRBV6-5 and TRBJ2-7, with D tentatively TRBD1 (6 bases). CDR3 length: 14 amino acids. Germline loops: CDR1 MNHEY, CDR2 SVGAGI. V was pared by 1 base and J by 2 bases, with 9 bases between. CDR3 nucleotide sequence: TGTGCCAGCAGTTACTTTAAGGGGGCCTACGAGCAGTACTTC. This translates into CASSYFKGAYEQYF.

This chain links TRBV7-2 with TRBJ2-7; D remains unclear. The CDR3 covers 15 residues. Germline V gene lookup returns CDR1 SGHTA and CDR2 FQGNSA. V was cut by 1 base and J by 2 bases, with 12 bases left in between. CDR3 in amino acids: CASSLGWIPTYEQYF. Written as DNA, the CDR3 is TGTGCCAGCAGCTTAGGCTGGATCCCGACCTACGAGCAGTACTTC.

The V gene is TRBV19, the J gene TRBJ2-7; tentatively, D is TRBD2 (6 bases). The V end lost 3 bases, the J end lost 3 bases, and 15 bases lay between the germline ends. The CDR3 is 15 residues long. CDR1 is LNHDA and CDR2 is SQIVND in the germline V gene (reference sequence). CDR3 sequence reads: CASSMGGSPNYEQYF. The CDR3 DNA is TGTGCCAGTAGTATGGGGGGTTCCCCCAACTACGAGCAGTACTTC.

The chain couples TRBV3-1 (or the pseudogene TRBV3-2) to TRBJ2-1, with D uncertain. Trimming took off 1 base at V and 2 bases at J, with 9 bases between the two ends. Germline CDR1 LGHDT, CDR2 YNNKEL (reference sequence). The CDR3 is 15 amino acids. The CDR3: CASSQAAPTYNEQFF. The DNA for the CDR3 is TGTGCCAGCAGCCAAGCGGCCCCCACCTACAATGAGCAGTTCTTC.

The chain links TRBV6-5 to TRBJ2-5; 11 nucleotides match TRBD1. Per the germline V gene, CDR1 is MNHEY and CDR2 is SVGAGI. CDR3 length: 14 residues. The J segment lost 4 bases and the V segment lost 9 bases, leaving 7 bases of the junction unmatched. The DNA for the CDR3 is TGTGCCAGTGCCAGGGGGACAGGGGGAGAGACCCAGTACTTC. The encoded protein is CASARGTGGETQYF.

V gene TRBV5-1 combines with J gene TRBJ2-1, with a possible D match to TRBD1 (5 bases). The CDR3 is 12 residues long. V was clipped by 5 bases and J by 7 bases, with 10 bases between them. Per the germline V gene, CDR1 is SGHRS and CDR2 is YFSETQ. Here the CDR3 DNA reads TGCGCCAGCAGGTTTGACAGAAATGAGCAGTTCTTC. Protein sequence: CASRFDRNEQFF.

The CDR3 spells CASSLDYPLDEYF. CDR3 coding DNA: TGTGCCAGCAGTTTAGATTACCCCCTTGATGAGTACTTC. J is TRBJ2-4 and V is TRBV12-3 or TRBV12-4; D gene uncertain. There are 13 residues in the CDR3. Trimming pared 1 base from V and 14 bases from J, leaving 15 bases between.

The chain combines TRBV7-9 with TRBJ2-7, with D possibly being TRBD1 (5 bases). V lost 8 bases, J lost 0 bases, and 17 bases lay in between. Per germline, CDR1 SEHNR and CDR2 FQNEAQ (reference sequence). The CDR3 runs to 15 residues. The CDR3 loop reads CASAGLTESSYEQYF. CDR3 nucleotides: TGTGCCAGCGCCGGGTTGACAGAAAGCTCCTACGAGCAGTACTTC.

The genes are TRBV28 and TRBJ1-2; 8 bases are shared with TRBD1. V was clipped by 4 bases and J by 7 bases; unmatched bases: 8. The germline gives CDR1 MDHEN, CDR2 SYDVKM. This CDR3 is built from 14 residues. The DNA for the CDR3 is TGTGCCAGCAGTTCTGGACAGGGCGTTGGTGGCTACACCTTC. Residues: CASSSGQGVGGYTF.

The chain employs TRBV5-5 and TRBJ2-5, with D perhaps matching TRBD1 (6 bases). V was trimmed by 1 base and J by 3 bases, leaving 10 bases between them. This CDR3 has 14 amino acids. Germline CDR1 reads SGHKS; CDR2 reads YYEKEE (reference sequence). CDR3 region: CASSLTGLKETQYF. The CDR3 nucleotides read TGTGCCAGCAGCTTGACAGGGCTCAAAGAGACCCAGTACTTC.

This clone has a single count. Written as DNA, the CDR3 is TGTGCCAGCAGTTTAGGGCAGGGGATCGGCTACACCTTC. Translated, it gives CASSLGQGIGYTF. This chain uses TRBV12-3 or TRBV12-4 with TRBJ1-2, with a weak D call TRBD1 (6 bases). Trimming took off 1 base at V and 8 bases at J, with 11 bases between the two ends. The CDR3 loop spans 13 amino acids.

The J gene is TRBJ1-1, the V gene TRBV12-3 or TRBV12-4, with D perhaps TRBD1 (6 bases). CDR3 length: 11 residues. V dropped 4 bases and J dropped 14 bases, with 14 bases sitting between them. The CDR3 DNA reads TGTGCCAGCAGTTGGGGGGCGTTTTGGTTCTTT. As protein: CASSWGAFWFF.

The chain uses TRBV19 and TRBJ1-3; 7 positions agree with TRBD1. In germline, CDR1 is LNHDA, CDR2 SQIVND (reference sequence). Trimming removed 3 bases from V and 5 bases from J; junction bases left unmatched: 10. This CDR3 region has 16 residues. This chain's CDR3 is CASSIAGTARRNTIYF. The CDR3 DNA reads as TGTGCCAGTAGTATTGCCGGGACAGCCCGCCGAAACACCATATATTTT. The whole variable domain, remainder taken from reference TRBV19 and TRBJ1-3, is DGGITQSPKYLFRKEGQNVTLSCEQNLNHDAMYWYRQDPGQGLRLIYYSQIVNDFQKGDIAEGYSVSREKKESFPLTVTSAQKNPTAFYLCASSIAGTARRNTIYFGEGSWLTVV.

CDR3 amino acids: CASSRGTSEYNEQFF. In DNA, the CDR3 is TGTGCCAGCAGCCGTGGGACTAGCGAGTACAATGAGCAGTTCTTC. J is TRBJ2-1 and V is TRBV3-1 (or the pseudogene TRBV3-2); TRBD2 agrees at 10 bases. Germline V lookup: CDR1 LGHDT, CDR2 YNNKEL (reference sequence). The CDR3 loop spans 15 amino acids. V lost 4 bases, J lost 4 bases, and 4 bases stayed unmatched.

This chain joins TRBV5-5 and TRBJ2-7, with D possibly being TRBD1 (5 bases). Germline V gives CDR1 SGHKS, CDR2 YYEKEE (reference sequence). Trimming took off 0 bases at V and 7 bases at J, with 11 bases between the two ends. The CDR3 has 13 amino acids. This CDR3 reads CASSLEDRKEQYF. CDR3 bases: TGTGCCAGCAGCTTGGAAGACAGAAAAGAGCAGTACTTC.

The chain joins TRBV6-5 to TRBJ2-1; the match to TRBD2 covers 8 bases. Germline lookup yields CDR1 MNHEY and CDR2 SVGAGI. J gave up 4 bases and V 5 bases, and 7 bases lay outside the gene matches. This CDR3 contains 15 residues. The CDR3 DNA reads as TGTGCCAGCAGTCGTCGGGGGGGGCCTTACAATGAGCAGTTCTTC. Translation: CASSRRGGPYNEQFF.

This clone is a singleton in its sample. The J gene is TRBJ1-6, the V gene TRBV5-4; 9 bases are shared with TRBD1. Germline-derived CDR1 and CDR2 are SGHNT and YYREEE (reference sequence). The CDR3 has 16 residues. The V segment lost 3 bases and the J segment 4 bases; nucleotides outside the gene matches: 5. CDR3 in DNA: TGTGCCAGCAGCTCGGGACAGGGTAGTTATAATTCACCCCTCCACTTT. Translating it yields CASSSGQGSYNSPLHF.

As DNA, the CDR3 is TGTGCCAGCAGCTTGGCGGGGGACGGCAACTATGGCTACACCTTC. Its translation: CASSLAGDGNYGYTF. This chain connects TRBV5-6 to TRBJ1-2; possibly TRBD1 for D (5 bases). The CDR3 length is 15 residues. V lost 0 bases and J lost 2, with 11 bases in between. Germline V gene lookup returns CDR1 SGHDT and CDR2 YYEEEE. The variable domain in full, completed from reference TRBV5-6 and TRBJ1-2, reads DAGVTQSPTHLIKTRGQQVTLRCSPKSGHDTVSWYQQALGQGPQFIFQYYEEEERQRGNFPDRFSGHQFPNYSSELNVNALLLGDSALYLCASSLAGDGNYGYTFGSGTRLTVV.

V gene TRBV30 combines with J gene TRBJ1-3; tentative D call: TRBD1 (5 bases). The CDR3 runs 16 residues. Germline-derived CDR1 and CDR2 are GTSNPN and SVGIG (reference sequence). The V and J ends lost 5 bases and 0 bases respectively, with 17 bases between them. The CDR3 DNA is TGTGCCTGGGGGACTTGGATGCGTAACTCTGGAAACACCATATATTTT. Translated, it gives CAWGTWMRNSGNTIYF.

The chain joins TRBV12-3 or TRBV12-4 to TRBJ1-2; no definite D call. V was trimmed by 3 bases and J by 12 bases, leaving 11 bases between them. The CDR3 length is 11 residues. The CDR3 protein is CASSFGQVHTF. The CDR3 bases are TGTGCCAGCAGTTTTGGGCAAGTCCACACCTTC.

V usage is TRBV18 and J usage is TRBJ2-7, with a possible D match to TRBD1 (5 bases). CDR3 length: 14 residues. V was pared by 6 bases and J by 2 bases, with 14 bases between. Germline V gives CDR1 KGHSH, CDR2 LQKENI. The CDR3 nucleotides are TGTGCCAGCTCGCCCCTCGGCAGGGCCTACGAGCAGTACTTC. It yields the protein CASSPLGRAYEQYF.

The chain has TRBV29-1 and TRBJ2-2, with D possibly matching TRBD1 (5 bases). Trimming pared 4 bases from V and 1 base from J, leaving 19 bases between. Germline CDR1 and CDR2: SQVTM and ANQGSEA. The CDR3 spans 17 residues. The CDR3 coding sequence is TGCAGCGTTGGTGCGCCCGCACGTCAGGGGAACACCGGGGAGCTGTTTTTT. The encoded protein is CSVGAPARQGNTGELFF.

The chain links TRBV28 to TRBJ1-2, with D uncertain. Trimming removed 5 bases at V and 3 bases at J, with 10 bases between. There are 13 residues in the CDR3. Germline CDR1 reads MDHEN; CDR2 reads SYDVKM. CDR3 in amino acids: CASSPGGYYGYTF. The DNA of the CDR3 is TGTGCCAGCAGTCCCGGCGGGTACTATGGCTACACCTTC.